This TCR beta chain comes out of a study of blood T cells in healthy people across ages. General study findings and limits: Roughly linearly, TCR beta diversity per million T cells fell as age increased.

The CDR3 runs to 16 residues. Germline CDR1 DFQATT, CDR2 SNEGSKA (reference sequence). V lost 5 bases to trimming and J lost 2 bases; unmatched junction nucleotides: 13. Whenever a sample was processed, at least 6 million PBMCs were isolated. For the second PCR, which ran for 7 to 11 cycles, a sample-barcoded 5' primer and a J-beta primer mix were used. The template-switch adaptor, which had 12 random nucleotides, put a tag on each cDNA molecule. TCRdb reanalysed the 5' RACE reads using MiXCR and keeps one entry per CDR3 protein. This table holds under 1,000,000 distinct CDR3 sequences, about 47% found once. As for this clonotype: Its target is unknown.

This chain links TRBV20-1 with TRBJ1-2; the match to TRBD1 covers 8 bases. The sequence was collected from a man of 80 years or more in good health. Specimen: blood. CDR3 sequence (DNA): TGCAGTGCTCCTAAAATCCCGGGACAGGCGAACTATGGCTACACCTTC. Translating gives CSAPKIPGQANYGYTF.